This entry is about one TCR beta chain. The antigen is not known. The data were taken from a study of cytotoxic CD8 clonotypes in ibrutinib-treated CLL. Study-wide findings and caveats: Baseline clonality was higher than in age-matched healthy donors and moved in step with circulating CD8+ T-cell counts. Baseline levels were approached again at progression, after clonality had risen at ibrutinib response.

Assay: immunoSEQ multiplex PCR; the TCRdb copy retains only in-frame clones and omits some. The repertoire holds approximately 84,000 clones, around 84% seen once, with around 5% in the top ten. CDR3 size: 15 residues. CDR1 is SGDLS, CDR2 YYNGEE, per germline. V lost 4 bases to trimming and J lost 0 bases, with 14 bases between them. Material: PBMCs, obtained before ibrutinib treatment. The origin of this receptor is a human donor with chronic lymphocytic leukemia. The V and J genes are TRBV9 and TRBJ2-7; D ambiguous. In DNA form, the CDR3 reads TGTGCCAGCAGCCCCGGACGGTGGAGCTCCTACGAGCAGTACTTC. It yields the protein CASSPGRWSSYEQYF.